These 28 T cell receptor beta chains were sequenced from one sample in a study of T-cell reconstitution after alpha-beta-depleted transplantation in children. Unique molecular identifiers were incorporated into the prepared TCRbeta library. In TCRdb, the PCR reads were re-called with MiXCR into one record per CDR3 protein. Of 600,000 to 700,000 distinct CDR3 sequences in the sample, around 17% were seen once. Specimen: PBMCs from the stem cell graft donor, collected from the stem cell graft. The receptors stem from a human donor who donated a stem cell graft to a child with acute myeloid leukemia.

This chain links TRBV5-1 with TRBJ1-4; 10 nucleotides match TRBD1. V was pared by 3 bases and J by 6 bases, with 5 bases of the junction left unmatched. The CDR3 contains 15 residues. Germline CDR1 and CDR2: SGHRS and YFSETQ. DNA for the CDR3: TGCGCCAGCAGCTCGGCCGGACAGGGGGATGAAAAACTGTTTTTT. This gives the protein CASSSAGQGDEKLFF.

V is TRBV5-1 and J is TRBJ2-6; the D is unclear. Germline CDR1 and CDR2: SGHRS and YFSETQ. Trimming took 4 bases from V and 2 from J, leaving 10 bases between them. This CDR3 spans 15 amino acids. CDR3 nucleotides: TGCGCCAGCAGCCAACCGGTTGCTGGGGCCAACGTCCTGACTTTC. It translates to CASSQPVAGANVLTF. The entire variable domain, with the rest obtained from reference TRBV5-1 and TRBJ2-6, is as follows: KAGVTQTPRYLIKTRGQQVTLSCSPISGHRSVSWYQQTPGQGLQFLFEYFSETQRNKGNFPGRFSGRQFSNSRSEMNVSTLELGDSALYLCASSQPVAGANVLTFGAGSRLTVL.

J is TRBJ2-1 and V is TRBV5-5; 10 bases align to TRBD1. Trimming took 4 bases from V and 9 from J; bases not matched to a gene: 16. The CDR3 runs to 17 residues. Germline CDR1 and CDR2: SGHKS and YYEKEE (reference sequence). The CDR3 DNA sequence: TGTGCCAGCAGCGTGACAGGGGGCGAGGGGCTTTATAGTGAGCAGTTCTTC. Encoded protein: CASSVTGGEGLYSEQFF.

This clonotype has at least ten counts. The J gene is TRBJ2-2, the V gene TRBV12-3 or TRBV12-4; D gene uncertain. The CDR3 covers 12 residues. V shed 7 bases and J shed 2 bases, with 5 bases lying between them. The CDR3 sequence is CASNLNTGELFF. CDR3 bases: TGTGCCAGCAATCTTAACACCGGGGAGCTGTTTTTT.

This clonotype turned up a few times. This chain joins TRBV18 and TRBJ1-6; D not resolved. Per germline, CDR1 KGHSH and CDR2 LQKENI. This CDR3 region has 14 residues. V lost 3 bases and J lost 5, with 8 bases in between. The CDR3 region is CASSPRQDNSPLHF. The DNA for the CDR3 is TGTGCCAGCTCACCCAGGCAGGATAATTCACCCCTCCACTTT. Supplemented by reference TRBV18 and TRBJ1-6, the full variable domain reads NAGVMQNPRHLVRRRGQEARLRCSPMKGHSHVYWYRQLPEEGLKFMVYLQKENIIDESGMPKERFSAEFPKEGPSILRIQQVVRGDSAAYFCASSPRQDNSPLHFGNGTRLTVT.

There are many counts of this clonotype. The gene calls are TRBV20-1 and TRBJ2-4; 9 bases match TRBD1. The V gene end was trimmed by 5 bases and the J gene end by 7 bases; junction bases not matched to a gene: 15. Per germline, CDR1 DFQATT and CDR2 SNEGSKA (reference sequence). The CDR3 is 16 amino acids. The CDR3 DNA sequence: TGCAGTGCTGAAAGTCGGGACAGGGAAGAGGGGAACATTCAGTACTTC. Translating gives CSAESRDREEGNIQYF.

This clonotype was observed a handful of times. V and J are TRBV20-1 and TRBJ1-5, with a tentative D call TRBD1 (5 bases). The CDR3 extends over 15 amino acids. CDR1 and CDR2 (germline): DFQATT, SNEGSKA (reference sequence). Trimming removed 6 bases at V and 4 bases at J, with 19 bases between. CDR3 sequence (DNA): TGCAGTGCGCGGAAAACCTTGACAGTAAATCAGCCCCAGCATTTT. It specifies CSARKTLTVNQPQHF.

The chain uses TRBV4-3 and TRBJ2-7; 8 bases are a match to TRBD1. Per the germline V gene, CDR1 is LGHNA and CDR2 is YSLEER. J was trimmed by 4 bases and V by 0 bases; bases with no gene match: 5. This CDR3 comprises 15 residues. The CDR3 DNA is TGCGCCAGCAGCCAAGATAGGACAGGGCGGTACGAGCAGTACTTC. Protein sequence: CASSQDRTGRYEQYF.

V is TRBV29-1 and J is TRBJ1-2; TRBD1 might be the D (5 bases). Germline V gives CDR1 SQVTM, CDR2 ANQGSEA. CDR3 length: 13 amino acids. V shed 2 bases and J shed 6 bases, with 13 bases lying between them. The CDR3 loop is CSVEWQGANGYTF. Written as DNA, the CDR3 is TGCAGCGTTGAATGGCAGGGTGCTAATGGCTACACCTTC. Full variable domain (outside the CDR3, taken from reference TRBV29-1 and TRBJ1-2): SAVISQKPSRDICQRGTSLTIQCQVDSQVTMMFWYRQQPGQSLTLIATANQGSEATYESGFVIDKFPISRPNLTFSTLTVSNMSPEDSSIYLCSVEWQGANGYTFGSGTRLTVV.

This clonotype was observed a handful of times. The CDR3 DNA is TGTGCCAGCAGCTTACCTGAAGGGCCCACAGATACGCAGTATTTT. Amino acid sequence: CASSLPEGPTDTQYF. This chain uses TRBV7-9 with TRBJ2-3; no reliable D call. The V gene's germline CDR1 is SEHNR and CDR2 FQNEAQ (reference sequence). This CDR3 has 15 amino acids. Trimming shortened V by 2 bases and J by 2 bases, and 11 bases separated the two germline ends.

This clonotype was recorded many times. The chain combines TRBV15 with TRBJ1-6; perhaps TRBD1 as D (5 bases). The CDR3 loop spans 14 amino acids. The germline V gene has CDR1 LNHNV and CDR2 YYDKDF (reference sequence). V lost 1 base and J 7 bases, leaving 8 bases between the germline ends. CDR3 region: CATSRVWGNSPLHF. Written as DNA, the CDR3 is TGTGCCACCAGCAGAGTTTGGGGCAATTCACCCCTCCACTTT. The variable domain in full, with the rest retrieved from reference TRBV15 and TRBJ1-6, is DAMVIQNPRYQVTQFGKPVTLSCSQTLNHNVMYWYQQKSSQAPKLLFHYYDKDFNNEADTPDNFQSRRPNTSFCFLDIRSPGLGDTAMYLCATSRVWGNSPLHFGNGTRLTVT.

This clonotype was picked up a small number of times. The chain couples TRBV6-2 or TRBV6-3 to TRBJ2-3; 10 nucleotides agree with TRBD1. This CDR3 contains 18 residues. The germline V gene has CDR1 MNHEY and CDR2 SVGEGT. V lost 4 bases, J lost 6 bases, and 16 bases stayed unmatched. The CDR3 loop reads CASSSPLPGQGLSDTQYF. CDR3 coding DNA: TGTGCCAGCAGTTCCCCCTTACCGGGACAGGGGCTATCGGATACGCAGTATTTT.

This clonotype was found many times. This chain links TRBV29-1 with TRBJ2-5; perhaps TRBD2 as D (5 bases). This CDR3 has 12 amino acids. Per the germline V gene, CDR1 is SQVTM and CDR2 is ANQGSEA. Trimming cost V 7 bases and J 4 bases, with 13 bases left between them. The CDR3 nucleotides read TGCAGCGCCCTGCCGGGGATAGAGACCCAGTACTTC. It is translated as CSALPGIETQYF. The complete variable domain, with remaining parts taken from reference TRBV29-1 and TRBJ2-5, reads SAVISQKPSRDICQRGTSLTIQCQVDSQVTMMFWYRQQPGQSLTLIATANQGSEATYESGFVIDKFPISRPNLTFSTLTVSNMSPEDSSIYLCSALPGIETQYFGPGTRLLVL.

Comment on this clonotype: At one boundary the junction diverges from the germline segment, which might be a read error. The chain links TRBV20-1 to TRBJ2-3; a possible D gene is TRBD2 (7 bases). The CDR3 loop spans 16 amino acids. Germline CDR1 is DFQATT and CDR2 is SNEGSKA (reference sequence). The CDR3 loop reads CCARDDLGGAADTQYF. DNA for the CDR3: TGCTGTGCTAGAGATGACCTAGGGGGGGCTGCAGATACGCAGTATTTT.

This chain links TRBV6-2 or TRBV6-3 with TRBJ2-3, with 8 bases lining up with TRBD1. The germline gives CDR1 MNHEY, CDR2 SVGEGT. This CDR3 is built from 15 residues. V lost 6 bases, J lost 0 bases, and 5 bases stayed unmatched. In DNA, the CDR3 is TGTGCCAGCAGGCTGACAGGGGAGAGCACAGATACGCAGTATTTT. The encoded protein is CASRLTGESTDTQYF.

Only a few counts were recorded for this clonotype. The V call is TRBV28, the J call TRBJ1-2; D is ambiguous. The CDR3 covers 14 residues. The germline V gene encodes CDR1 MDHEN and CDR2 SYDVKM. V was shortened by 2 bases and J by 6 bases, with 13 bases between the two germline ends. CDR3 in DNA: TGTGCCAGCAGTTTAGGAGTAGGAAGGGATGGCTACACCTTC. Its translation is CASSLGVGRDGYTF.

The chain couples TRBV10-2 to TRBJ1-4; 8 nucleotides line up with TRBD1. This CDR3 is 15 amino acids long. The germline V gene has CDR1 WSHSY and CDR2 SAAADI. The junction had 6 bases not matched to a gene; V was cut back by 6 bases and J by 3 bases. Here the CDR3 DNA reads TGCGCCAGCAGGGACACAGGGGGGGCTAATGAAAAACTGTTTTTT. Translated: CASRDTGGANEKLFF.

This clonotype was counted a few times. The CDR3 DNA follows: TGTGCCACCAGCAGGACGGGTAATGAAAAACTGTTTTTT. Translating gives CATSRTGNEKLFF. The V call is TRBV24-1, the J call TRBJ1-4; D is ambiguous. CDR1 and CDR2 (germline): KGHDR, SFDVKD. The CDR3 sequence is 13 residues long. With 7 bases removed from V and 4 bases from J, the gap between germline ends came to 9 bases.

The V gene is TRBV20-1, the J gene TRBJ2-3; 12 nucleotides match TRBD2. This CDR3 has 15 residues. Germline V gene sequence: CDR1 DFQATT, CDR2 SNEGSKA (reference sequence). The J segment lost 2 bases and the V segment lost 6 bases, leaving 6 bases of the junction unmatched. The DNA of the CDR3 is TGCAGTGCCAGCGGACTAGCGGGGTACACAGATACGCAGTATTTT. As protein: CSASGLAGYTDTQYF.

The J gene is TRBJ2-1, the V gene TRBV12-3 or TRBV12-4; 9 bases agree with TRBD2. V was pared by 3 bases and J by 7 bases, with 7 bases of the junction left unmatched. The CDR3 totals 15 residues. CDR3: CASSFPLAGTNEQFF. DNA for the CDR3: TGTGCCAGCAGTTTCCCGCTAGCGGGGACGAATGAGCAGTTCTTC.

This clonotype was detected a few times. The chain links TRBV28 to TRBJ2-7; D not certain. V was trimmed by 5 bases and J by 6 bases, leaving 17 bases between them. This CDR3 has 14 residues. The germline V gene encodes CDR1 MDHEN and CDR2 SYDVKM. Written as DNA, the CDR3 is TGTGCCAGCAGTGACTTCGCCAAAAATGGCGAGCAGTACGTC. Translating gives CASSDFAKNGEQYV.

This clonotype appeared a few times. For the CDR3, the DNA is TGTGCCGCCTCACCCGCAGGGACCTACAATGAGCAGTTCTTC. Translating gives CAASPAGTYNEQFF. J is TRBJ2-1 and V is TRBV7-9, with a weak D call TRBD1 (5 bases). Deletions cut 11 bases from V and 2 bases from J, with 16 bases between. Germline CDR1 is SEHNR and CDR2 is FQNEAQ (reference sequence). The CDR3 has 14 residues.

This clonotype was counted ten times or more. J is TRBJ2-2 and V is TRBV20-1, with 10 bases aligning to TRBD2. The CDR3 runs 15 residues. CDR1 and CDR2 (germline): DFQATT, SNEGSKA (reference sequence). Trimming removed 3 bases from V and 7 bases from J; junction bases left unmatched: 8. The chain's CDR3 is CSASTQRGGVGELFF. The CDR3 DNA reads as TGCAGTGCTAGTACCCAGCGGGGGGGTGTCGGGGAGCTGTTTTTT.

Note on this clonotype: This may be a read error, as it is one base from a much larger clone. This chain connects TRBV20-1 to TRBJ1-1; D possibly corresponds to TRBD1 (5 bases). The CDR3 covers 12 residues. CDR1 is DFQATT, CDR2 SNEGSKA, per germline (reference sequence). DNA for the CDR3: TGCAGTGCTAGAGCAGGGTACACTGACGCTTTCTTT. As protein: CSARAGYTDAFF.

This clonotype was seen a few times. The CDR3 sequence is CASSILLGTEAFF. The CDR3 DNA is TGTGCCAGCAGCATCCTACTGGGGACTGAAGCTTTCTTT. The chain is built from TRBV7-2 and TRBJ1-1; D is ambiguous. Germline values: CDR1 SGHTA, CDR2 FQGNSA. The germline V and J ends were trimmed by 5 bases and 5 bases, with 12 bases remaining between them. The CDR3 covers 13 residues.

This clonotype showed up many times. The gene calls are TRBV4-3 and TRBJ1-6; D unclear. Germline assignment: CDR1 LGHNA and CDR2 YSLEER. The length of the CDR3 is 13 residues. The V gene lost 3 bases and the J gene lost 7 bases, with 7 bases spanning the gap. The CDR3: CASSHYGNSPLHF. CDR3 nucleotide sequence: TGCGCCAGCAGCCATTACGGAAATTCACCCCTCCACTTT.

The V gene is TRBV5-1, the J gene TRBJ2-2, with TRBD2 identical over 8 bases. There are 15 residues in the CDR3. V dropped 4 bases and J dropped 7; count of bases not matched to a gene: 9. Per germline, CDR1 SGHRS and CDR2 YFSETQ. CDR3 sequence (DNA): TGCGCCAGCAGCCGGGAGGGGCCCCTCGGCGGGGAGCTGTTTTTT. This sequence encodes CASSREGPLGGELFF.

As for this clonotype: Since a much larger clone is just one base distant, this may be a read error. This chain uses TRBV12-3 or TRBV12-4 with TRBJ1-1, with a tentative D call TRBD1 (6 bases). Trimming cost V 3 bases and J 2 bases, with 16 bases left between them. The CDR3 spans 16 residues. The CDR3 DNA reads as TGTGCCAGCAGTTTGGGGGGGCGCAGGATCAACACTGAAGCTTTCTTT. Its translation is CASSLGGRRINTEAFF.